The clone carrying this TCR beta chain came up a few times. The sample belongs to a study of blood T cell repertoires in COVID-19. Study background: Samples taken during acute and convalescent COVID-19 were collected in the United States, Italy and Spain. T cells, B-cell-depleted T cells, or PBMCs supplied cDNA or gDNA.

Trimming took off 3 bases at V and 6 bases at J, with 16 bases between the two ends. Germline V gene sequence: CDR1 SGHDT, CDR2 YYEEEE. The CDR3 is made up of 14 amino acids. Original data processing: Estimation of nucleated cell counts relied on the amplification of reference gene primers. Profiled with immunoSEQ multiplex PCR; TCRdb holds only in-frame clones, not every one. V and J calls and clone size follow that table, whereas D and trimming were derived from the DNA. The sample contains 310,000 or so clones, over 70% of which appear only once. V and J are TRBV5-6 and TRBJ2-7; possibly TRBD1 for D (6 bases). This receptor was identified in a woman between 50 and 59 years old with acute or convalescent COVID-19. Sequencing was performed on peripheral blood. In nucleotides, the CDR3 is TGTGCCAGCAGCTACCGACAGGTCATTGGCGAGCAGTACTTC. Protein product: CASSYRQVIGEQYF. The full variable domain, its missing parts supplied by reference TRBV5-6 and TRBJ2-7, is DAGVTQSPTHLIKTRGQQVTLRCSPKSGHDTVSWYQQALGQGPQFIFQYYEEEERQRGNFPDRFSGHQFPNYSSELNVNALLLGDSALYLCASSYRQVIGEQYFGPGTRLTVT.